A selection of T cell receptor beta chains follows, all from one sample in a study of blood T cell repertoires in COVID-19. Only in-frame clones appear in the TCRdb table, and some are missing; sequencing was by immunoSEQ multiplex PCR. Of some 200,000 clones listed, around 87% are singletons. The sample comprised peripheral blood. The receptors shown here come from a man aged 35 to 55 with active or convalescent COVID-19. CDR3s include the opening cysteine and the closing phenylalanine or tryptophan.

V	J	CDR3
TRBV19	TRBJ1-4	CASSTGQSDEKLFF
TRBV4-2	TRBJ1-2	CASSQEAGLGYGYTF
TRBV11-2	TRBJ1-2	CASSLAGAYSYTF
TRBV2	TRBJ1-4	CASRRTATNEKLFF
TRBV5-8	TRBJ1-2	CASSFSRGRDGYTF
TRBV19	TRBJ1-2	CASSIVAGARYGYTF
TRBV7-7	TRBJ2-2	CASSPRRGQSGELFF
TRBV10-3	TRBJ1-1	CAARGGQGFLRAFF
TRBV27	TRBJ1-5	CASSPTRQGAFQPQHF
TRBV4-1	TRBJ2-2	CASSQDPTSGELFF
TRBV5-4	TRBJ2-3	CASSHPGVGSGGAPDTQYF
TRBV5-4	TRBJ2-2	CASSLAPSGGTGELFF
TRBV2	TRBJ2-5	CASTSDRFSETQYF
TRBV6-5	TRBJ2-3	CASRDRDRGTDTQYF
TRBV30	TRBJ2-5	CAWSTPTEGQETQYF
TRBV7-2	TRBJ1-1	CASSFGQGNTEAFF
TRBV4-3	TRBJ2-1	CASSQEVGGASYNEQFF
TRBV4-3	TRBJ1-4	CASSQDFWQGSEKLFF
TRBV18	TRBJ2-3	CASSPTGLVDTQYF
TRBV6-5	TRBJ1-2	CASTPRGGTLYGYTF
TRBV2	TRBJ2-5	CASSVASGGAWQETQYF
TRBV19	TRBJ2-7	CASSIKFGVEQYF
TRBV11-1	TRBJ1-1	CASSLGDRGSNTEAFF
TRBV11-2	TRBJ2-3	CASSLGLAFGDTQYF
TRBV7-8	TRBJ1-1	CASSLKGATEAFF
TRBV7-9	TRBJ2-3	CASSPPAGDTDTQYF